This T cell receptor (beta chain) was sequenced during a study of shared clonotypes between healthy human individuals. V shed 2 bases, J shed 3 bases, and the junction held 5 bases outside the gene matches. Germline values: CDR1 SNHLY, CDR2 FYNNEI. This CDR3 has 15 residues. Study conclusions and caveats: The four-donor shared clonotypes exceeded non-shared clonotypes in generation probability, with non-shared ones scoring lower.

Ten or more counts support this clone. Its antigen is not known. The identical CDR3 is also encoded by other nucleotide sequences in the sample. Assay runs were performed at deep level. Produced via immunoSEQ multiplex PCR; TCRdb's table is partial and in-frame only. The sample has some 900,000 clones, 76% seen once; the top ten hold approximately 1.5%. This TCR derives from a man aged 18-30 years in good health. Source material: memory CD4+ T cells sorted from blood. Subset defined: CD45RA-negative fraction. J is TRBJ2-7 and V is TRBV2; 9 nucleotides agree with TRBD1. The CDR3 loop is CASSETGTGSYEQYF. The CDR3 nucleotides are TGTGCCAGCAGTGAAACCGGGACAGGGAGCTACGAGCAGTACTTC.